This entry concerns a single T cell receptor beta chain. There is no known antigen for this receptor. No clone much larger than this one lies a single base away; base qualities are absent. These data are taken from a study of CD8 T cells in ankylosing spondylitis (dated by TCRdb to the late 2010s). General notes on the study: The study set out to find disease-linked TCR variants by profiling T cell receptor beta repertoires in ankylosing spondylitis patients and healthy donors. Peripheral blood was sampled, and synovial fluid was also collected from ankylosing spondylitis patients. The whole study cohort included some 100 healthy donors and about two dozen ankylosing spondylitis patients. Overall study results and their limits: Blood from ankylosing spondylitis patients appeared to be characterized by a TCR beta motif made up of under ten highly homologous amino acid variants. According to the report, matched synovial fluid samples from ankylosing spondylitis patients were significantly enriched for the disease-linked clones. The disease-linked clones showed a CD8+ phenotype and occurred at relatively low frequencies in peripheral blood. Some TCR beta motif variants had previously been reported in synovial fluid and blood of reactive arthritis patients, which suggested common disease-initiation mechanisms.

From the cysteine up to the phenylalanine, the CDR3 has a length of 16 residues. Only CDR3 DNA remains: 48 bases, in frame from the first base. CDR1 and CDR2, per the germline V gene (reference sequence), are GTSNPN and SVGIG. V is pruned by 7 bases and J by 6 bases, leaving 15 bases of the junction without a gene match. Sequencing was carried out with an Illumina HiSeq 2500. TCR beta libraries were prepared by quantitative 5'-RACE with molecular barcodes. The original pipeline was this. Disease-linked TCR variants were identified with a new computational method built on a probabilistic model of VDJ rearrangement. TCRdb passed the public sequencing reads through fastp at Q25 and MiXCR, retaining productive beta sequences. Identical CDR3 protein sequences are pooled into one entry, listed with their most common genes and DNA. The V and J calls and clone size come from TCRdb's table, not from the authors' own analysis. For this sample the table gives 210,000 or so distinct CDR3 sequences, of which 7.5% to 9.5% were detected only once. Approximately 5% of the sample comes from the top ten.

The sequenced material came from blood, either unsorted or a sorted T cell fraction (not recorded which). The chain is assembled from TRBV30 and TRBJ2-3, with 11 bases in between that match TRBD2. This clonotype was obtained from a female donor with ankylosing spondylitis or in good health (not recorded which). The CDR3 protein is CASTEVAGGPLDTQYF. The sequenced DNA is TGTGCCTCCACAGAAGTAGCGGGAGGGCCGCTGGATACGCAGTATTTT.